The 25 T cell receptor beta chains below all came from one sample that was sequenced in a study of blood T cell repertoires in COVID-19. Measured with immunoSEQ multiplex PCR; TCRdb has only the in-frame clones, and not every one. The sample lists 80,000 to 100,000 clones, more than 70% occurring once. Sequenced: peripheral blood. The receptor set was obtained from a human donor in a cohort sampled during active COVID-19.

This clone appeared once. This sequence joins TRBV2 and TRBJ2-3; 7 nucleotides line up with TRBD2. The CDR3 is 17 amino acids. Germline values: CDR1 SNHLY, CDR2 FYNNEI. V dropped 3 bases and J dropped 5; count of bases not matched to a gene: 14. CDR3 nucleotide sequence: TGTGCCAGCAGTGACCCCGGTTGGGGGGGGGAGGGAGATACGCAGTATTTT. The encoded protein is CASSDPGWGGEGDTQYF. The variable domain in full, with the rest retrieved from reference TRBV2 and TRBJ2-3, is EPEVTQTPSHQVTQMGQEVILRCVPISNHLYFYWYRQILGQKVEFLVSFYNNEISEKSEIFDDQFSVERPDGSNFTLKIRSTKLEDSAMYFCASSDPGWGGEGDTQYFGPGTRLTVL.

The gene calls are TRBV10-3 and TRBJ1-3, with D uncertain. Trimming took 8 bases from V and 0 from J, leaving 11 bases between them. The CDR3 extends over 14 amino acids. Germline V gene sequence: CDR1 ENHRY, CDR2 SYGVKD. CDR3 sequence reads: CAISGELSGNTIYF. CDR3 coding DNA: TGTGCCATCTCCGGGGAGCTCTCTGGAAACACCATATATTTT.

The rearrangement links TRBV5-1 to TRBJ2-7; TRBD2 is a possible D gene (6 bases). CDR3 size: 15 residues. Germline loops: CDR1 SGHRS, CDR2 YFSETQ. V gave up 0 bases and J gave up 8 bases, with 18 bases separating them. The CDR3 protein is CASSLVAASVEKQYF. The CDR3 DNA reads TGCGCCAGCAGCTTGGTTGCCGCTAGCGTGGAGAAGCAGTACTTC. Based on the CDR3 plus reference TRBV5-1 and TRBJ2-7, the full variable domain is KAGVTQTPRYLIKTRGQQVTLSCSPISGHRSVSWYQQTPGQGLQFLFEYFSETQRNKGNFPGRFSGRQFSNSRSEMNVSTLELGDSALYLCASSLVAASVEKQYFGPGTRLTVT.

The V gene is TRBV7-6, the J gene TRBJ2-3, with a possible D match to TRBD2 (6 bases). The V end lost 5 bases, the J end lost 1 base, and 19 bases lay between the germline ends. Looked up from germline, CDR1 is SGHVS and CDR2 is FNYEAQ. There are 17 residues in the CDR3. The CDR3 DNA is TGTGCCAGCAGCCCAGTGGAGGGGAGGATCGGCACAGATACGCAGTATTTT. Translating gives CASSPVEGRIGTDTQYF.

The chain joins TRBV19 to TRBJ1-3; D remains ambiguous. The CDR3 is 12 amino acids. Trimming left V 7 bases short and J 4 bases short, with 8 bases between. Germline-derived CDR1 and CDR2 are LNHDA and SQIVND (reference sequence). The CDR3 sequence is CASTTLGNTIYF. CDR3 coding DNA: TGTGCCAGTACCACTCTCGGAAACACCATATATTTT.

This chain joins TRBV7-9 and TRBJ2-7; TRBD1 matches 9 bases. The CDR3 runs 14 residues. With 5 bases clipped from V and 2 bases from J, the junction kept 4 bases outside the gene matches. CDR1 and CDR2 (germline): SEHNR, FQNEAQ (reference sequence). The chain's CDR3 is CASSGDRAPYEQYF. The CDR3 bases are TGTGCCAGCAGCGGGGACAGGGCCCCCTACGAGCAGTACTTC.

The gene calls are TRBV27 and TRBJ2-7; 7 bases agree with TRBD2. The V segment lost 7 bases and the J segment 3 bases; nucleotides outside the gene matches: 12. The length of the CDR3 is 15 residues. CDR1 MNHEY and CDR2 SMNVEV come from the germline V gene (reference sequence). CDR3 sequence (DNA): TGTGCCAGCACCCCCAGAGCGGGGCTGAACTACGAGCAGTACTTC. Amino acid sequence: CASTPRAGLNYEQYF.

The gene calls are TRBV4-2 and TRBJ2-7; 7 bases map to TRBD2. CDR1 and CDR2 from the germline V gene are LGHNA and YNFKEQ. Trimming at V came to 4 bases and at J to 5 bases, leaving 2 bases not matched to a gene. This CDR3 has 12 amino acids. CDR3 nucleotide sequence: TGTGCCAGCAGCCGACTAGCCGACGAGCAGTACTTC. Translation: CASSRLADEQYF.

In this sample, this clone turned up a few times. The chain couples TRBV28 to TRBJ1-5; D ambiguous. Trimming removed 7 bases at V and 2 bases at J, with 12 bases between. The CDR3 has 14 residues. CDR1 is MDHEN, CDR2 SYDVKM, per germline. In nucleotides, the CDR3 is TGTGCCAGCACTATCCCGAAAGGCAATCAGCCCCAGCATTTT. Residues: CASTIPKGNQPQHF.

The V call is TRBV19, the J call TRBJ1-2; weak D call: TRBD1 (5 bases). V was clipped by 5 bases and J by 7 bases, with 14 bases between them. The CDR3 consists of 13 residues. From germline, CDR1 is LNHDA and CDR2 SQIVND (reference sequence). This chain's CDR3 is CASSRGEGLGYTF. Here the CDR3 DNA reads TGTGCCAGTAGTCGGGGGGAGGGCCTTGGCTACACCTTC.

The count of this clone is one. As DNA, the CDR3 is TGTGCCGCCGGGGCGATAGCGGGAGGCCACGAGCAGTACTTC. Translated: CAAGAIAGGHEQYF. The rearrangement joins TRBV10-3 to TRBJ2-7, with TRBD2 identical over 10 bases. This CDR3 has 14 residues. Germline V gene lookup returns CDR1 ENHRY and CDR2 SYGVKD. V shed 11 bases and J 5 bases; nucleotides not matched to a gene: 12.

The chain joins TRBV27 to TRBJ2-1; a possible D gene is TRBD1 (5 bases). Germline V gene data show CDR1 as MNHEY and CDR2 as SMNVEV (reference sequence). This CDR3 contains 17 residues. V dropped 6 bases and J dropped 0 bases, with 18 bases sitting between them. CDR3 sequence (DNA): TGTGCCAGCAGCTCGTACAGGAACCCCAACTCCTACAATGAGCAGTTCTTC. Translation: CASSSYRNPNSYNEQFF.

The V call is TRBV3-1 (or the pseudogene TRBV3-2), the J call TRBJ2-7; 13 positions match TRBD2. The CDR3 sequence is 17 residues long. Per the germline V gene, CDR1 is LGHDT and CDR2 is YNNKEL (reference sequence). V trimming: 4 bases; J trimming: 2 bases; junction bases outside the gene matches: 8. CDR3 in DNA: TGTGCCAGCAGCCCCAACCTTGGGACTAGCGGGACCTACGAGCAGTACTTC. Translating gives CASSPNLGTSGTYEQYF.

The chain couples TRBV12-3 or TRBV12-4 to TRBJ1-1; D call uncertain. This CDR3 is 12 amino acids long. With 3 bases removed from V and 3 bases from J, the gap between germline ends came to 5 bases. The CDR3 here is CASSFEDTEAFF. As DNA, the CDR3 is TGTGCCAGCAGTTTTGAGGACACTGAAGCTTTCTTT.

The chain uses TRBV7-2 and TRBJ2-4; no reliable D call. In germline, CDR1 is SGHTA, CDR2 FQGNSA. The V end was cut by 5 bases, the J end by 9 bases, with 14 bases between. The CDR3 sequence is 13 residues long. Written as DNA, the CDR3 is TGTGCCAGCAGCCCGGTGAGAAATAGCATTCAGTACTTC. Encoded protein: CASSPVRNSIQYF.

V gene TRBV28 combines with J gene TRBJ2-7; 9 nucleotides line up with TRBD1. The germline V gene has CDR1 MDHEN and CDR2 SYDVKM. The CDR3 has 14 amino acids. The ends lost 7 bases at V and 3 bases at J; junction bases unmatched: 7. CDR3 sequence: CASTPGDRVYEQYF. CDR3 sequence (DNA): TGTGCCAGCACCCCCGGGGACAGGGTCTACGAGCAGTACTTC.

V usage is TRBV9 and J usage is TRBJ1-2; TRBD1 matches at 8 bases. J lost 8 bases, V lost 3 bases, and 6 bases had no gene match. The CDR3 is 13 residues long. From germline, CDR1 is SGDLS and CDR2 YYNGEE. CDR3 sequence: CASSGSGGRGYTF. CDR3 in DNA: TGTGCCAGCAGCGGGTCAGGGGGCAGGGGCTACACCTTC.

In this sample, this clone turned up once. The DNA of the CDR3 is TGTGCCAGCAGCCCCGGAGGTGGTGTGGACAGGGCGTATGGCTACACCTTC. It specifies CASSPGGGVDRAYGYTF. J is TRBJ1-2 and V is TRBV5-4; 8 nucleotides match TRBD1. Looked up from germline, CDR1 is SGHNT and CDR2 is YYREEE (reference sequence). The CDR3 has 17 residues. V shed 4 bases, J shed 5 bases, and the junction held 16 bases outside the gene matches.

This clone was observed a few times. This sequence joins TRBV5-1 and TRBJ1-1, with D tentatively TRBD1 (6 bases). V shed 2 bases and J shed 1 base, with 9 bases lying between them. This CDR3 region has 14 residues. Germline loops: CDR1 SGHRS, CDR2 YFSETQ. The CDR3 loop is CASSFPDRNTEAFF. In DNA, the CDR3 is TGCGCCAGCAGCTTTCCGGACAGGAACACTGAAGCTTTCTTT.

CDR3 DNA: TGCGCCAGCAGCTTGGATGCGGGCACAGATACGCAGTATTTT. Its translation is CASSLDAGTDTQYF. This chain uses TRBV5-1 with TRBJ2-3, with D uncertain. The CDR3 has 14 residues. V lost 0 bases, J lost 1 base, and 6 bases lay in between. Per germline, CDR1 SGHRS and CDR2 YFSETQ.

The V call is TRBV7-6, the J call TRBJ2-1; 10 positions match TRBD2. Unmatched junction bases numbered 3, after V lost 1 base and J lost 6 bases. Germline CDR1 SGHVS, CDR2 FNYEAQ. The CDR3 is 15 residues long. Here the CDR3 reads CASSLGTSGINEQFF. The CDR3 coding sequence is TGTGCCAGCAGCTTAGGAACTAGCGGGATCAATGAGCAGTTCTTC.

The rearrangement uses TRBV20-1 and TRBJ1-1, with D tentatively TRBD1 (5 bases). Between the trimmed V and J ends, which lost 3 bases and 6 bases, there was a span of 8 bases. CDR1 and CDR2 from the germline V gene are DFQATT and SNEGSKA (reference sequence). The CDR3 sequence is 11 residues long. CDR3 region: CSAREGPEAFF. The CDR3 region has the DNA TGCAGTGCTAGGGAGGGACCTGAAGCTTTCTTT.

This clone was detected only once. V and J are TRBV7-9 and TRBJ2-1; D is perhaps TRBD2 (5 bases). The germline V gene has CDR1 SEHNR and CDR2 FQNEAQ (reference sequence). The CDR3 runs to 16 residues. V was clipped by 4 bases and J by 0 bases, with 13 bases between them. The DNA for the CDR3 is TGTGCCAGCAGCTCCTGGTGGACTCTCTCCTACAATGAGCAGTTCTTC. This translates into CASSSWWTLSYNEQFF.

The chain is built from TRBV6-5 and TRBJ1-5; 8 nucleotides match TRBD1. V gave up 0 bases and J gave up 9 bases; unmatched junction bases: 4. CDR3 length: 14 amino acids. The germline V gene has CDR1 MNHEY and CDR2 SVGAGI. CDR3 in amino acids: CASSYSDRGRPQHF. As DNA, the CDR3 is TGTGCCAGCAGTTACTCCGACAGGGGAAGGCCCCAGCATTTT.

In this sample, this clone turned up once. V usage is TRBV6-5 and J usage is TRBJ1-5; the D is unclear. V gave up 7 bases and J gave up 8 bases, with 18 bases separating them. CDR1 and CDR2 (germline): MNHEY, SVGAGI. This CDR3 spans 14 amino acids. The CDR3: CASKNILGREPQHF. In DNA form, the CDR3 reads TGTGCCAGCAAGAACATCCTCGGTCGGGAGCCCCAGCATTTT.